This T cell receptor (beta chain) emerged from a study of identical twins. Study-level findings and limits: With beta out-of-frame sequences, excess sharing by twins was weaker. Researchers reported excess low generation probability among twin-shared out-of-frame alpha sequences. A partial confounding effect on zero-insertion analyses could come from invariant MAIT and iNKT cells.

TCRdb re-called the 5' RACE reads through MiXCR, storing one row per CDR3 protein. This table holds more than 1.5 million distinct CDR3 sequences, under 35% found once. Donors uniformly comprised healthy Caucasians. A note on this clonotype: Its antigen remains unknown.

The junction had 0 bases not matched to a gene; V was cut back by 5 bases and J by 3 bases. The V gene's germline CDR1 is DFQATT and CDR2 SNEGSKA (reference sequence). The CDR3 has 12 residues. The clonotype comes from a newborn girl in good health. Sequences were obtained from cord blood. The chain is built from TRBV20-1 and TRBJ2-4; 8 bases align to TRBD1. CDR3 amino acids: CSAGTGKNIQYF. The CDR3 nucleotides are TGCAGTGCTGGGACAGGCAAAAACATTCAGTACTTC.